A selection of T cell receptor beta chains follows, all from one sample in a study of blood T cell repertoires in COVID-19. Generated by immunoSEQ multiplex PCR, the TCRdb table keeps only in-frame clones and is missing some. The sample shows 99,000 or so clones, 75% to 95% of them seen only once. The sequencing sample was made of peripheral blood. These receptors originate from a human donor in a cohort sampled during active COVID-19. The CDR3 runs from the conserved cysteine through the conserved F or W. The order of the fields is clone size, J gene, D gene, V gene, CDR3 DNA, CDR3 protein. D genes are given only for firm matches. Size is stated for part of the rows, as once, few or many counts, or as a class when the clone is expanded.

>NA|TRBJ1-1|NA|TRBV6-6
TGTGCCAGCAGGCGGACACCGAACACTGAAGCTTTCTTT
CASRRTPNTEAFF
>NA|TRBJ2-1|NA|TRBV15
TGTGCCACCAGCAGAGATCTTTTACGAGGAGGGAATGAGCAGTTCTTC
CATSRDLLRGGNEQFF
>NA|TRBJ2-5|NA|TRBV25-1
TGTGCCAGCAGTCGAGGGGGCCAAGAGACCCAGTACTTC
CASSRGGQETQYF
>NA|TRBJ2-3|TRBD2|TRBV2
TGTGCCAGCAGAACTCGCCACGGGGGACTAGCGGGAGGTAGCACAGATACGCAGTATTTT
CASRTRHGGLAGGSTDTQYF
>NA|TRBJ2-6|TRBD1|TRBV27
TGTGCCAGCACCAGGGACAGGGAATTTTCTGGGGCCAACGTCCTGACTTTC
CASTRDREFSGANVLTF
>NA|TRBJ2-7|NA|TRBV7-2
TGTGCCAGCAGCTTAGTTGTTAGCGACGACAGGAAGCAGTACTTC
CASSLVVSDDRKQYF
>NA|TRBJ1-6|NA|TRBV18
TGTGCCAGCTCACCCAAACAGAGCTCCTATAATTCACCCCTCCACTTT
CASSPKQSSYNSPLHF
>NA|TRBJ2-3|TRBD2|TRBV5-1
TGCGCCAGCAGCTCGGGACTAGTGCAGTATTTT
CASSSGLVQYF
>NA|TRBJ2-1|NA|TRBV9
TGTGCCAGCAGCCCAGCCCCGGGGTACAATGAGCAGTTCTTC
CASSPAPGYNEQFF
>NA|TRBJ2-1|TRBD1|TRBV14
TGTGCCAGCAGCCAAGGCCGACACAGGGGCTCCTACAATGAGCAGTTCTTC
CASSQGRHRGSYNEQFF
>NA|TRBJ1-2|TRBD1|TRBV11-2
TGTGCCAGCAGCTTAGAGCCCGTCAACAGGGGGTCTAATGGCTACACCTTC
CASSLEPVNRGSNGYTF
>NA|TRBJ2-7|NA|TRBV7-2
TGTGCCAGCAGCTTAGGTCAGGGAAGGGGGTACGAGCAGTACTTC
CASSLGQGRGYEQYF
>NA|TRBJ1-1|NA|TRBV13
TGTGCCAGCAGCAGGGGGTTCACTGAAGCTTTCTTT
CASSRGFTEAFF
>once|TRBJ2-7|NA|TRBV27
TGTGCCAGCAGTTTAGGGGCAACCTACGAGCAGTACTTC
CASSLGATYEQYF
>NA|TRBJ1-5|NA|TRBV5-6
TGTGCCAGCAGCGGGGGCGACGGGCAGCCCCAGCATTTT
CASSGGDGQPQHF
>NA|TRBJ2-7|TRBD2|TRBV28
TGTGCCAGCACCCGGACCGGGACTAGCGGGACCTCTTTCGAGCAGTACTTC
CASTRTGTSGTSFEQYF
>few|TRBJ1-5|NA|TRBV15
TGTGCCACCAGCAGAGAACGAGTTTCTCAGCCCCAGCATTTT
CATSRERVSQPQHF
>NA|TRBJ1-5|TRBD1|TRBV28
TGTGCCAGCACCGATGAGGGCAGGGGGAATCAGCCCCAGCATTTT
CASTDEGRGNQPQHF
>NA|TRBJ1-5|NA|TRBV6-5
TGTGCCAGCAGTTACGGTGGCGGATTGGCCCAGCATTTT
CASSYGGGLAQHF
>NA|TRBJ2-1|TRBD2|TRBV10-1
TGCGCCAGCAGTTTGGGGACTAGCGCCCACAATGAGCAGTTCTTC
CASSLGTSAHNEQFF
>NA|TRBJ1-1|TRBD1|TRBV4-1
TGCGCCAGCAGCCGCGGGACAGTTAACACTGAAGCTTTCTTT
CASSRGTVNTEAFF
>NA|TRBJ2-5|TRBD2|TRBV3-1/TRBV3-2
TGTGCCAGCAGCCCCCGGGGCAGCGGGGTTACCGAAGAGACCCAGTACTTC
CASSPRGSGVTEETQYF
>NA|TRBJ2-3|NA|TRBV12-5
TGTGCTAGTGGTTTGAGCCTAGCCCACCTCACAGATACGCAGTATTTT
CASGLSLAHLTDTQYF
>NA|TRBJ1-2|TRBD1|TRBV6-6
TGTGCCAGCAGTCCACGGACAGGGGACTATGGCTACACCTTC
CASSPRTGDYGYTF
>NA|TRBJ1-1|NA|TRBV12-3/TRBV12-4
TGTGCCAGCACTAGAGGGGAGGGCACTGAAGCTTTCTTT
CASTRGEGTEAFF
>NA|TRBJ2-1|TRBD2|TRBV27
TGTGCCAGCAGTTTAGGCGGGGGGGGCTCCTACAATGAGCAGTTCTTC
CASSLGGGGSYNEQFF
>once|TRBJ2-2|TRBD2|TRBV5-4
TGTGCCAGCAGCTCGAGACTAGCGGGGAACACCGGGGAGCTGTTTTTT
CASSSRLAGNTGELFF
>NA|TRBJ2-3|TRBD2|TRBV30
TGTGCCTGGAGCCTAGCGGCAACTAGCACAGATACGCAGTATTTT
CAWSLAATSTDTQYF
>few|TRBJ2-1|TRBD2|TRBV18
TGTGCCAGCTCACCGGGAGCGGGAGGGCCTTCGAGCTCCTACAATGAGCAGTTCTTC
CASSPGAGGPSSSYNEQFF
>NA|TRBJ1-5|NA|TRBV9
TGTGCCAGCAGCGGCCCGGGGGTGGTGGAGCCCCAGCATTTT
CASSGPGVVEPQHF
>NA|TRBJ1-2|NA|TRBV7-9
TGTGCCAGCAGCCCCTCGGTACTGGATGGCTACACCTTC
CASSPSVLDGYTF
>once|TRBJ1-2|TRBD1|TRBV6-1
TGTGCCAGCAGGGAAGACAGGGCGTCCTATGGCTACACCTTC
CASREDRASYGYTF
>NA|TRBJ1-1|NA|TRBV20-1
TGCAGTGCCAGTTGGGGCAGGGAAGCTTTCTTT
CSASWGREAFF
>NA|TRBJ2-7|TRBD1|TRBV10-3
TGTGCCATCAGTGCCGGGACAGGGAGAGGCGAGCAGTACTTC
CAISAGTGRGEQYF
>NA|TRBJ1-3|TRBD1|TRBV18
TGTGCCAGCTCACTTTGGACAGGGGAATACGGAAACACCATATATTTT
CASSLWTGEYGNTIYF
>NA|TRBJ1-2|NA|TRBV30
TGTGCCTGGAGTGTACTGCCTAACTATGGCTACACCTTC
CAWSVLPNYGYTF
>NA|TRBJ2-1|TRBD2|TRBV27
TGTGCCAGCAGGTTAGCGGGAGGGCCTCGGGATGAGCAGTTCTTC
CASRLAGGPRDEQFF
>NA|TRBJ2-7|NA|TRBV30
TGTGCCTGGAGTCATCGGGGGTACGAGCAGTACTTC
CAWSHRGYEQYF
>NA|TRBJ1-5|NA|TRBV19
TGTGCCAGTAACAAGGGGGGGGGACTGGCTCAGCATTTT
CASNKGGGLAQHF
>NA|TRBJ2-5|NA|TRBV4-3
TGCGCCAGCAGCCAAGATGACGGGATGGAAGAGACCCAGTACTTC
CASSQDDGMEETQYF
>NA|TRBJ1-5|NA|TRBV5-5
TGTGCCAGCAGCTTATATGAACAGAGCAATCAGCCCCAGCATTTT
CASSLYEQSNQPQHF
>NA|TRBJ2-3|TRBD2|TRBV7-9
TGTGCCAGCAGCTTTGAAAGGACTAGCATCCCAGATACGCAGTATTTT
CASSFERTSIPDTQYF
>once|TRBJ1-4|TRBD1|TRBV6-2/TRBV6-3
TGTGCCAGCAGTTCTACGACAGGGGCCGCGAATGAAAAACTGTTTTTT
CASSSTTGAANEKLFF
>NA|TRBJ1-2|TRBD1|TRBV5-6
TGTGCCAGCAGCATAGGACAGGAGAACTATGGCTACACCTTC
CASSIGQENYGYTF
>NA|TRBJ1-1|TRBD1|TRBV7-2
TGTGCCAGCAGCCGCCTGGGACAGGGGGCTTTCTTT
CASSRLGQGAFF
>NA|TRBJ2-1|TRBD1|TRBV4-3
TGCGCCAGCAGCCAGTGGGGTCTGACAGGGTATGACAATGAGCAGTTCTTC
CASSQWGLTGYDNEQFF
>NA|TRBJ2-3|TRBD2|TRBV4-3
TGCGCCAGCAGCCAAGATCGACTAGCGGGAAGGGGCACAGATACGCAGTATTTT
CASSQDRLAGRGTDTQYF
>few|TRBJ2-7|NA|TRBV11-2
TGTGCCAGCAGCTCTACCAACGAGCAGTACTTC
CASSSTNEQYF
>NA|TRBJ1-2|TRBD1|TRBV27
TGTGCCAGCAGGACGGGCGGGACAGGATTTTCGGGCTACACCTTC
CASRTGGTGFSGYTF
>NA|TRBJ2-1|TRBD2|TRBV11-3
TGTGCCAGCAGCTTAGGGGAGGGGTGGAATGAGCAGTTCTTC
CASSLGEGWNEQFF
>NA|TRBJ1-2|NA|TRBV3-1/TRBV3-2
TGTGCCAGCAGCAAAAGGTACCAGGGGATGTATGGCTACACCTTC
CASSKRYQGMYGYTF
>NA|TRBJ2-1|TRBD2|TRBV27
TGTGCCAGCAGTTTATCATCCGTGGCTAGCGGGGGGGCCAAGGGGCAGTTCTTC
CASSLSSVASGGAKGQFF
>NA|TRBJ1-2|TRBD1|TRBV9
TGTGCCAGCAGCGTAAGAGGGGGCGGGGACTATGGCTACACCTTC
CASSVRGGGDYGYTF
>NA|TRBJ1-5|NA|TRBV28
TGTGCCAGCAGTTTAGGGGGGGAGGGAGTGGAACAGCCCCAGCATTTT
CASSLGGEGVEQPQHF
>NA|TRBJ2-1|TRBD2|TRBV19
TGTGCCAGTAGTCAAGGACTAGCGGGAGGGTTTGAGCAGTTCTTC
CASSQGLAGGFEQFF
>NA|TRBJ2-5|NA|TRBV7-3
TGTGCCAGCAGCCGAGGGGGAGGGAGAGGGGAGACCCAGTACTTC
CASSRGGGRGETQYF
>NA|TRBJ2-7|NA|TRBV27
TGTGCCAGCAGTTTGAGGGCAAACGTCCTCTACGAGCAGTACTTC
CASSLRANVLYEQYF